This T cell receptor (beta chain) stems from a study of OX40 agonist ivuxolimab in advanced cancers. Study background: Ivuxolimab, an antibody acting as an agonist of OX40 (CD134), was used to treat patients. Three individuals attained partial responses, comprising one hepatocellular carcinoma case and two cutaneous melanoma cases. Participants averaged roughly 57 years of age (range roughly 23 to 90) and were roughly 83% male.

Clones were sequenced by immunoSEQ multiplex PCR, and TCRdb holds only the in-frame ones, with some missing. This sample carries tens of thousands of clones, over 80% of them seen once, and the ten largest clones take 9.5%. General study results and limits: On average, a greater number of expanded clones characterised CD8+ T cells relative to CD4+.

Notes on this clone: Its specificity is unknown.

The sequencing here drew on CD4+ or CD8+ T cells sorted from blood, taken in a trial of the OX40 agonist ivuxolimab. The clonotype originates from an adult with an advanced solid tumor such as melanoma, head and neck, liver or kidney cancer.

In DNA, the CDR3 is TGTGCCAGCAGCCTTTGGTCCGGGGAGCTGTTTTTT. Protein: CASSLWSGELFF. The V and J genes are TRBV7-9 and TRBJ2-2; D gene ambiguous. CDR3 length: 12 residues. The germline gives CDR1 SEHNR, CDR2 FQNEAQ (reference sequence). V dropped 5 bases and J dropped 6 bases, with 7 bases sitting between them. Supplemented by reference TRBV7-9 and TRBJ2-2, the full variable domain reads DTGVSQNPRHKITKRGQNVTFRCDPISEHNRLYWYRQTLGQGPEFLTYFQNEAQLEKSRLLSDRFSAERPKGSFSTLEIQRTEQGDSAMYLCASSLWSGELFFGEGSRLTVL.